This T cell receptor beta chain derives from a study of response to subunit inactivated influenza vaccine. This clonotype turned up a few times. Its antigen is undetermined. Findings and caveats of the study: Authors suggested each seasonal influenza vaccination recruits few new T cells.

The ends were cut back, 6 bases at V and 6 bases at J, with 18 bases in the middle. The CDR3 is made up of 13 amino acids. Germline V gene sequence: CDR1 DFQATT, CDR2 SNEGSKA (reference sequence). TCRdb re-called the RT-PCR reads through MiXCR, storing one row per CDR3 protein. The sample consists of roughly 700,000 distinct CDR3 sequences, about 15% of them appearing once. The origin of this receptor is a man aged 45-65 years who received an inactivated influenza vaccine. This chain uses TRBV20-1 with TRBJ2-7; a weak D match, TRBD2 (5 bases). The sample here was PBMCs from blood, taken 14 to 15 days before vaccination. Here the CDR3 reads CSAGEALRGEQYF. The CDR3, as DNA: TGCAGTGCGGGAGAAGCCTTACGGGGCGAGCAGTACTTC.